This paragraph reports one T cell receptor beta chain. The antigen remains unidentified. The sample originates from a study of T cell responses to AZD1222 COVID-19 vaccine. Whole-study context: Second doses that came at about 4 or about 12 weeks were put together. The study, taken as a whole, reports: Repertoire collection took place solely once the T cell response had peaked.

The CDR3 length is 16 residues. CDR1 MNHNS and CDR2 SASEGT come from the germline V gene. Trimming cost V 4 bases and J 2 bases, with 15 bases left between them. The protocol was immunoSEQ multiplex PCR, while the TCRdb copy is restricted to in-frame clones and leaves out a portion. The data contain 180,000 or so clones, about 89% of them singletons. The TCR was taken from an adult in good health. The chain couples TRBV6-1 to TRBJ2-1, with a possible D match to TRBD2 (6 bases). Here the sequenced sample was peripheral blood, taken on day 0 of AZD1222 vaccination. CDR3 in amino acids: CASSVSGSRAYNEQFF. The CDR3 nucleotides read TGTGCCAGCAGTGTTAGCGGATCCAGAGCCTACAATGAGCAGTTCTTC.